One sample yielded the 8 T cell receptor beta chains listed below, sequenced in a study of cytomegalovirus exposure and HLA in healthy donors. Using immunoSEQ multiplex PCR, the repertoire was profiled, and TCRdb retains in-frame clones only, with some absent. The sample shows fewer than 400,000 clones, roughly 88% of them seen only once. Sequencing was performed on PBMCs. The receptor set was obtained from a woman between 18 and 30 years old in good health and CMV-seronegative.

V is TRBV7-9 and J is TRBJ2-3; TRBD2 aligns across 9 bases. J was trimmed by 3 bases and V by 3 bases; bases with no gene match: 4. This CDR3 is built from 15 residues. Per the germline V gene, CDR1 is SEHNR and CDR2 is FQNEAQ (reference sequence). The DNA for the CDR3 is TGTGCCAGCAGCTTGGGGACTAGCCATACAGATACGCAGTATTTT. This codes for CASSLGTSHTDTQYF. The entire variable domain, with the rest obtained from reference TRBV7-9 and TRBJ2-3, is as follows: DTGVSQNPRHKITKRGQNVTFRCDPISEHNRLYWYRQTLGQGPEFLTYFQNEAQLEKSRLLSDRFSAERPKGSFSTLEIQRTEQGDSAMYLCASSLGTSHTDTQYFGPGTRLTVL.

The CDR3 spells CASSQGSGTGEQFF. The CDR3 nucleotides read TGTGCCAGCAGCCAGGGTAGCGGGACGGGTGAGCAGTTCTTC. The chain couples TRBV4-2 to TRBJ2-1; TRBD2 agrees at 8 bases. V dropped 3 bases and J dropped 9; count of bases not matched to a gene: 7. The CDR3 has 14 residues. The germline CDR1 and CDR2 sequences are LGHNA and YNFKEQ.

The chain is built from TRBV27 and TRBJ2-7; D is perhaps TRBD1 (6 bases). CDR1 MNHEY and CDR2 SMNVEV come from the germline V gene (reference sequence). V lost 6 bases and J lost 2, with 20 bases in between. There are 16 residues in the CDR3. The CDR3, as DNA: TGTGCCAGCAGGAGTTTAGGGCCAGGGGTCACCTACGAGCAGTACTTC. This encodes CASRSLGPGVTYEQYF.

This sequence joins TRBV19 and TRBJ2-7; D possibly corresponds to TRBD2 (5 bases). The CDR3 is made up of 15 amino acids. Germline V gene sequence: CDR1 LNHDA, CDR2 SQIVND (reference sequence). The germline V and J ends were trimmed by 5 bases and 2 bases, with 16 bases remaining between them. CDR3 sequence (DNA): TGTGCCAGTAGTCGCCGAGGAGGAACCGCCTACGAGCAGTACTTC. Its translation is CASSRRGGTAYEQYF.

The chain combines TRBV10-3 with TRBJ2-4; D possibly corresponds to TRBD2 (7 bases). V lost 0 bases and J lost 1, with 16 bases in between. CDR3 length: 18 residues. From germline, CDR1 is ENHRY and CDR2 SYGVKD. In DNA, the CDR3 is TGTGCCATCAGTGAGTCGAGGGGGGGGTCCCTGGCCAAAAACATTCAGTACTTC. Translation gives CAISESRGGSLAKNIQYF.

The V gene is TRBV7-2, the J gene TRBJ2-7; tentatively, D is TRBD2 (6 bases). V was pared by 3 bases and J by 7 bases, with 16 bases between. The V gene's germline CDR1 is SGHTA and CDR2 FQGNSA. The CDR3 contains 14 residues. This chain's CDR3 is CASSFEGGHGEQYF. CDR3 DNA: TGTGCCAGCAGCTTTGAGGGAGGCCACGGGGAGCAGTACTTC. Full variable domain (missing parts from reference TRBV7-2 and TRBJ2-7): GAGVSQSPSNKVTEKGKDVELRCDPISGHTALYWYRQSLGQGLEFLIYFQGNSAPDKSGLPSDRFSAERTGGSVSTLTIQRTQQEDSAVYLCASSFEGGHGEQYFGPGTRLTVT.

The chain recombines TRBV11-3 with TRBJ2-7, with D possibly TRBD1 on 6 matching bases. The CDR3 loop spans 15 amino acids. With 1 base removed from V and 7 bases from J, the gap between germline ends came to 17 bases. Germline V gives CDR1 SGHNT, CDR2 YENEEA. The CDR3 DNA follows: TGTGCCAGCAGCTTAGCACAGGGTATTGGGTGGGAGCAGTACTTC. The encoded protein is CASSLAQGIGWEQYF.

The chain carries TRBV4-3 and TRBJ1-3, with TRBD1 matching 9 bases. The CDR3 has 16 residues. Trimming removed 0 bases from V and 4 bases from J; junction bases left unmatched: 4. Germline CDR1 LGHNA, CDR2 YSLEER. The CDR3 nucleotides are TGCGCCAGCAGCCAAGAACAGGGGGCCGAAGGAAACACCATATATTTT. Its protein is CASSQEQGAEGNTIYF.